These 20 T cell receptor beta chains originate from one sample sequenced in a study of blood T cell repertoires in COVID-19. Sequencing was performed with immunoSEQ multiplex PCR; in TCRdb, only in-frame clones are kept and a portion is missing. Of 300,000 to 350,000 clones in the sample, 88% were seen once. Sequenced sample: PBMCs or T cells enriched from blood (not recorded which). The source is a young man who had recovered from COVID-19.

The chain links TRBV5-1 to TRBJ2-7; tentative D call: TRBD1 (6 bases). The CDR3 length is 14 residues. With 7 bases removed from V and 1 base from J, the gap between germline ends came to 15 bases. The germline CDR1 and CDR2 sequences are SGHRS and YFSETQ. The CDR3 nucleotides are TGCGCCAGCTCTAAATCCGGGACATCCTACGAGCAGTACTTC. It is translated as CASSKSGTSYEQYF.

The J gene is TRBJ2-1, the V gene TRBV11-3; the match to TRBD2 covers 9 bases. CDR1 and CDR2 (germline): SGHNT, YENEEA. The CDR3 spans 18 residues. J gave up 6 bases and V 1 base, and 13 bases lay outside the gene matches. For the CDR3, the DNA is TGTGCCAGCAGCTTAGGGCTGCGGGGGGGCAGTCTTCGCAATGAGCAGTTCTTC. The encoded protein is CASSLGLRGGSLRNEQFF.

The CDR3 bases are TGTGCCAGCAGTTATGACAGGGCGCGCGAGCAGTACTTC. It specifies CASSYDRAREQYF. V usage is TRBV6-5 and J usage is TRBJ2-7; 7 nucleotides match TRBD1. The germline V gene has CDR1 MNHEY and CDR2 SVGAGI. The V and J ends lost 3 bases and 6 bases, in that order; junction bases with no gene match: 5. The CDR3 totals 13 residues.

This chain uses TRBV4-2 with TRBJ2-5; TRBD2 aligns across 12 bases. The CDR3 has 16 amino acids. J was trimmed by 0 bases and V by 1 base; bases with no gene match: 0. Germline CDR1 and CDR2: LGHNA and YNFKEQ. The CDR3 loop reads CASSQGLAGDQETQYF. The CDR3 region has the DNA TGTGCCAGCAGCCAAGGACTAGCGGGAGACCAAGAGACCCAGTACTTC.

The V gene is TRBV7-2, the J gene TRBJ1-2; no reliable D call. From germline, CDR1 is SGHTA and CDR2 FQGNSA. The CDR3 is 15 residues long. The ends were cut back, 1 base at V and 2 bases at J, with 11 bases in the middle. CDR3 residues: CASSLDFAGNYGYTF. The DNA of the CDR3 is TGTGCCAGCAGCTTAGATTTCGCGGGCAACTATGGCTACACCTTC.

This chain joins TRBV7-9 and TRBJ2-2, with 7 bases matching TRBD1. Losses at the gene ends were 6 bases for V and 3 bases for J; bases not matched to a gene: 10. The CDR3 spans 16 residues. From germline, CDR1 is SEHNR and CDR2 FQNEAQ (reference sequence). The CDR3 nucleotides are TGTGCCAGCAGAGGATCGGGACAGAGCCACACCGGGGAGCTGTTTTTT. Translation: CASRGSGQSHTGELFF.

V usage is TRBV10-3 and J usage is TRBJ1-2; 9 nucleotides agree with TRBD1. Germline-derived CDR1 and CDR2 are ENHRY and SYGVKD. V was clipped by 4 bases and J by 4 bases; unmatched bases: 4. The length of the CDR3 is 14 residues. The CDR3 loop reads CAISGTGATYGYTF. As DNA, the CDR3 is TGTGCCATCAGTGGGACAGGGGCGACCTATGGCTACACCTTC.

The rearrangement joins TRBV11-2 to TRBJ1-4, with a tentative D call TRBD1 (6 bases). CDR1 and CDR2 (germline): SGHAT, FQNNGV. The germline V and J ends were trimmed by 6 bases and 6 bases, with 14 bases remaining between them. The CDR3 extends over 14 amino acids. The CDR3 spells CASSSRDTDEKLFF. The DNA of the CDR3 is TGTGCCAGCAGTTCCCGGGACACCGATGAAAAACTGTTTTTT.

This chain joins TRBV11-3 and TRBJ2-1; tentatively, D is TRBD2 (7 bases). The CDR3 is 17 residues long. V was clipped by 0 bases and J by 4 bases, with 16 bases between them. Germline CDR1 and CDR2: SGHNT and YENEEA. Here the CDR3 reads CASSLEAGGALYNEQFF. The CDR3 DNA sequence: TGTGCCAGCAGCTTAGAGGCTGGGGGGGCCCTTTACAATGAGCAGTTCTTC.

CDR3 DNA sequence: TGTGCCAGCAGGACCGGGACATATTACGAGCAGTACTTC. The encoded protein is CASRTGTYYEQYF. The chain recombines TRBV12-3 or TRBV12-4 with TRBJ2-7, with a tentative D call TRBD1 (6 bases). There are 13 residues in the CDR3. V was cut by 6 bases and J by 4 bases, with 13 bases left in between.

The rearrangement links TRBV28 to TRBJ2-1; weak D call: TRBD1 (6 bases). Trimming removed 4 bases from V and 0 bases from J, with 10 bases in between. Germline V lookup: CDR1 MDHEN, CDR2 SYDVKM. This CDR3 is 15 amino acids long. CDR3 in DNA: TGTGCCAGCAGTTCCAGGGGTAGCTCCTACAATGAGCAGTTCTTC. It translates to CASSSRGSSYNEQFF.

This sequence joins TRBV5-1 and TRBJ2-5; 9 positions agree with TRBD1. CDR3 length: 18 amino acids. Germline V gives CDR1 SGHRS, CDR2 YFSETQ. With 1 base clipped from V and 4 bases from J, the junction kept 14 bases outside the gene matches. The CDR3: CASSLSLPGQGLLETQYF. The CDR3 DNA reads as TGCGCCAGCAGCTTGTCGTTACCGGGACAGGGTCTTTTAGAGACCCAGTACTTC.

This clone was detected only a few times. This rearrangement joins TRBV5-1 to TRBJ2-2, with TRBD2 matching 7 bases. There are 17 residues in the CDR3. The germline CDR1 and CDR2 sequences are SGHRS and YFSETQ. V lost 0 bases, J lost 7 bases, and 12 bases stayed unmatched. CDR3 coding DNA: TGCGCCAGCAGCTTGGGAGCCGGGGGGATTTCAATCGGGGAGCTGTTTTTT. As protein: CASSLGAGGISIGELFF.

This chain uses TRBV28 with TRBJ2-7, with D perhaps matching TRBD1 (6 bases). Per the germline V gene, CDR1 is MDHEN and CDR2 is SYDVKM. This CDR3 is built from 14 residues. V lost 3 bases to trimming and J lost 1 base, with 10 bases between them. For the CDR3, the DNA is TGTGCCAGCAGTTTTGGAGACAGGTCCTACGAGCAGTACTTC. Translated, it gives CASSFGDRSYEQYF.

V and J are TRBV6-6 and TRBJ2-7, with TRBD1 matching 7 bases. The V segment lost 4 bases and the J segment 2 bases; nucleotides outside the gene matches: 8. The CDR3 sequence is 15 residues long. In germline, CDR1 is MNHNY, CDR2 SVGAGI (reference sequence). The CDR3, as DNA: TGTGCCAGCAGTTCCCACCAGACAGGGCCCTACGAGCAGTACTTC. Amino acids: CASSSHQTGPYEQYF.

This clone appeared a single time. This chain uses TRBV6-5 with TRBJ2-2; 7 bases fit TRBD1. CDR1 and CDR2 from the germline V gene are MNHEY and SVGAGI. The CDR3 spans 13 residues. Trimming took 2 bases from V and 9 from J; bases not matched to a gene: 3. The CDR3 nucleotides read TGTGCCAGCAGTTACATGACAGGGCGGGAGCTGTTTTTT. It yields the protein CASSYMTGRELFF.

The chain uses TRBV9 and TRBJ2-4; 11 bases line up with TRBD2. CDR3 length: 14 residues. The germline V gene has CDR1 SGDLS and CDR2 YYNGEE. V was pared by 5 bases and J by 6 bases, with 4 bases of the junction left unmatched. CDR3 loop: CASSKGLAGNIQYF. The CDR3 DNA reads TGTGCCAGCAGTAAAGGACTAGCGGGAAACATTCAGTACTTC. Using reference TRBV9 and TRBJ2-4 for the parts outside the CDR3, the full variable domain is DSGVTQTPKHLITATGQRVTLRCSPRSGDLSVYWYQQSLDQGLQFLIQYYNGEERAKGNILERFSAQQFPDLHSELNLSSLELGDSALYFCASSKGLAGNIQYFGAGTRLSVL.

J is TRBJ1-6 and V is TRBV10-3; TRBD1 matches 8 bases. Trimming cost V 11 bases and J 6 bases; bases outside gene matches: 6. CDR1 and CDR2 from the germline V gene are ENHRY and SYGVKD. This CDR3 has 13 residues. CDR3 nucleotides: TGTGCCTCTACAGGACAGGGTAATTCACCCCTCCACTTT. Amino acids: CASTGQGNSPLHF.

The chain joins TRBV7-3 to TRBJ2-7; 10 bases align to TRBD2. Germline lookup yields CDR1 SGHTA and CDR2 FQGTGA. V shed 2 bases, J shed 1 base, and the junction held 8 bases outside the gene matches. CDR3 size: 17 residues. The CDR3 bases are TGTGCCAGCAGCTTACGCCCTGGACTAGCGGCTTCCTACGAGCAGTACTTC. Translated: CASSLRPGLAASYEQYF.

Of note for this clone: This specimen includes other DNA sequences encoding the same CDR3. V usage is TRBV19 and J usage is TRBJ1-5; D is perhaps TRBD1 (5 bases). The CDR3 is 15 residues long. CDR1 LNHDA and CDR2 SQIVND come from the germline V gene (reference sequence). Trimming left V 2 bases short and J 0 bases short, with 8 bases between. CDR3 sequence reads: CASSIQGYSNQPQHF. Here the CDR3 DNA reads TGTGCCAGTAGTATACAGGGCTATAGCAATCAGCCCCAGCATTTT.